A single sample gave rise to the 28 T cell receptor beta chains below, sequenced in a study of metastatic and nonmetastatic thyroid tumors. Patients underwent thyroid surgery, and none had received any treatment before it. TCRdb reprocessed the PCR reads via MiXCR. The sample has approximately 13,000 clones, about 33% seen once; the top ten hold 10% to 15%. Material: tumor tissue. The source of these receptors is a male donor with papillary thyroid cancer or a benign thyroid nodule (not recorded which). Some clones in this sample may be carry-over from other donors' samples.

In DNA, the CDR3 is TGCGCCAGCAGCTACTCGCAGGGGGAAAGGAAACTGTTTTTT. Encoded protein: CASSYSQGERKLFF. The chain couples TRBV5-1 to TRBJ1-4; 7 bases agree with TRBD1. V lost 3 bases to trimming and J lost 11 bases; unmatched junction nucleotides: 10. Germline V gene lookup returns CDR1 SGHRS and CDR2 YFSETQ. The CDR3 totals 14 residues.

This clone has a count of ten or more. The V call is TRBV30, the J call TRBJ2-1; 8 bases fit TRBD2. This CDR3 region has 14 residues. Unmatched junction bases numbered 5, after V lost 3 bases and J lost 4 bases. Germline CDR1 and CDR2: GTSNPN and SVGIG (reference sequence). The CDR3 loop reads CAWSMVAGYNEQFF. In nucleotides, the CDR3 is TGTGCCTGGAGCATGGTAGCGGGGTACAATGAGCAGTTCTTC.

V and J are TRBV3-1 and TRBJ2-2; D is unresolved. The germline gives CDR1 LGHDT, CDR2 YNNKEL (reference sequence). V dropped 0 bases and J dropped 3 bases, with 2 bases sitting between them. CDR3 length equals 13 residues. The CDR3 region is CASSQDHTGELFF. In nucleotides, the CDR3 is TGTGCCAGCAGCCAAGATCACACCGGGGAGCTGTTTTTT.

This chain uses TRBV11-1 with TRBJ2-1; 13 positions match TRBD2. Losses at the gene ends were 3 bases for V and 9 bases for J; bases not matched to a gene: 5. In germline, CDR1 is SGHAT, CDR2 FQDESV (reference sequence). This CDR3 is built from 15 residues. CDR3 amino acids: CASSFTSGRVAEQFF. CDR3 DNA sequence: TGTGCCAGCAGCTTTACTAGCGGGAGGGTGGCTGAGCAGTTCTTC.

The V and J genes are TRBV28 and TRBJ2-5, with a weak D call TRBD1 (6 bases). CDR1 is MDHEN, CDR2 SYDVKM, per germline. The CDR3 loop spans 13 amino acids. The V end was cut by 6 bases, the J end by 4 bases, with 12 bases between. This chain's CDR3 is CASRVGGVETQYF. CDR3 nucleotide sequence: TGTGCCAGCAGAGTAGGGGGAGTAGAGACCCAGTACTTC.

The rearrangement joins TRBV2 to TRBJ1-3; D possibly corresponds to TRBD1 (6 bases). Germline CDR1 and CDR2: SNHLY and FYNNEI. The length of the CDR3 is 16 residues. The V end was cut by 5 bases, the J end by 0 bases, with 14 bases between. CDR3 DNA sequence: TGTGCCAGCAGTCAGGACAGTCCGAACTCTGGAAACACCATATATTTT. Translated: CASSQDSPNSGNTIYF.

The chain joins TRBV2 to TRBJ2-3; D gene ambiguous. V shed 2 bases and J shed 2 bases, with 8 bases lying between them. The CDR3 is 14 residues long. Germline V gene lookup returns CDR1 SNHLY and CDR2 FYNNEI. CDR3 DNA sequence: TGTGCCAGCAGTGAATTCAAGCCCACAGATACGCAGTATTTT. This codes for CASSEFKPTDTQYF.

In its sample, this clone was seen a few times. This chain uses TRBV11-3 with TRBJ1-1, with a weak D call TRBD1 (5 bases). The CDR3 covers 14 residues. V lost 1 base and J lost 2, with 8 bases in between. CDR1 SGHNT and CDR2 YENEEA come from the germline V gene. In DNA form, the CDR3 reads TGTGCCAGCAGCTTAGGGGGGATTAACACTGAAGCTTTCTTT. It is translated as CASSLGGINTEAFF.

V and J are TRBV19 and TRBJ2-1; no reliable D call. Deletions cut 3 bases from V and 0 bases from J, with 9 bases between. This CDR3 has 15 amino acids. CDR1 is LNHDA and CDR2 is SQIVND in the germline V gene (reference sequence). For the CDR3, the DNA is TGTGCCAGTAGTATTCAAACGGGCTCCTACAATGAGCAGTTCTTC. This encodes CASSIQTGSYNEQFF.

The sample holds a few counts of this clone. The rearrangement joins TRBV29-1 to TRBJ1-5; D perhaps matches TRBD1 (6 bases). Germline V CDR1 and CDR2: SQVTM, ANQGSEA. The germline V and J ends were trimmed by 4 bases and 6 bases, with 10 bases remaining between them. The CDR3 runs to 12 residues. The CDR3 is CSVGQVSQPQHF. The CDR3 bases are TGCAGCGTTGGACAGGTGAGTCAGCCCCAGCATTTT.

This sequence joins TRBV20-1 and TRBJ1-5, with 9 bases aligning to TRBD1. V was clipped by 6 bases and J by 0 bases; unmatched bases: 3. CDR1 is DFQATT, CDR2 SNEGSKA, per germline (reference sequence). The CDR3 spans 14 residues. CDR3 sequence (DNA): TGCAGTGCCGGACAGGGGACTAGCAATCAGCCCCAGCATTTT. It is translated as CSAGQGTSNQPQHF.

The gene calls are TRBV5-1 and TRBJ1-2, with TRBD1 identical over 7 bases. Germline lookup yields CDR1 SGHRS and CDR2 YFSETQ. V was clipped by 0 bases and J by 1 base; unmatched bases: 3. The CDR3 covers 15 residues. CDR3 coding DNA: TGCGCCAGCAGCTTGGGGGACAGCTATAACTATGGCTACACCTTC. It encodes CASSLGDSYNYGYTF.

This clone was counted only a few times. The chain carries TRBV6-1 and TRBJ2-2; D gene ambiguous. The CDR3 contains 12 residues. V dropped 6 bases and J dropped 1 base, with 3 bases sitting between them. Germline lookup yields CDR1 MNHNS and CDR2 SASEGT. CDR3 region: CASSRNTGELFF. CDR3 in DNA: TGTGCCAGCAGCCGGAACACCGGGGAGCTGTTTTTT.

Of note for this clone: One end of the junction is discordant with germline, which a read error may explain. The chain combines TRBV2 with TRBJ2-2; 7 bases map to TRBD1. The CDR3 has 16 amino acids. Germline lookup yields CDR1 SNHLY and CDR2 FYNNEI. The CDR3 region is CASRDNPGQNTGELFF. CDR3 sequence (DNA): TGTGCCAGCAGAGATAACCCGGGACAGAACACCGGAGAGCTGTTTTTT.

This clone was detected ten times or more. The rearrangement links TRBV29-1 to TRBJ1-2; TRBD1 matches 7 bases. Germline assignment: CDR1 SQVTM and CDR2 ANQGSEA. The CDR3 sequence is 13 residues long. V was pared by 4 bases and J by 7 bases, with 9 bases of the junction left unmatched. In DNA form, the CDR3 reads TGCAGCGTTGTGTTCCCAGGACAGGTTGGCTACACCTTC. Translating gives CSVVFPGQVGYTF.

This clone is medium-sized by share. V gene TRBV5-6 combines with J gene TRBJ2-1; D is perhaps TRBD1 or TRBD2 (5 bases each). CDR3 length equals 16 residues. CDR1 and CDR2 (germline): SGHDT, YYEEEE. V was shortened by 1 base and J by 4 bases, with 15 bases between the two germline ends. The chain's CDR3 is CASSLFRGRAYNEQFF. In nucleotides, the CDR3 is TGTGCCAGCAGCTTGTTCCGGGGCAGGGCATACAATGAGCAGTTCTTC.

This clone turned up a few times. The chain is built from TRBV12-5 and TRBJ1-2; a possible D gene is TRBD1 (5 bases). Trimming removed 5 bases from V and 2 bases from J, with 9 bases in between. CDR1 and CDR2 (germline): LGHNT, FRNRAP. The CDR3 length is 13 residues. CDR3 bases: TGTGCTAGTGGTCAGGACACAAACTATGGCTACACCTTC. It yields the protein CASGQDTNYGYTF.

This clone was detected ten times or more. Within the sample, other DNA sequences also encode this same CDR3. The chain couples TRBV6-5 to TRBJ1-1; D is perhaps TRBD1 (5 bases). V lost 2 bases to trimming and J lost 8 bases, with 18 bases between them. The CDR3 length is 15 residues. From germline, CDR1 is MNHEY and CDR2 SVGAGI. The CDR3 sequence is CASSYRGQGRMEAFF. The CDR3 DNA reads as TGTGCCAGCAGTTACCGCGGGCAGGGAAGGATGGAAGCTTTCTTT.

By sample share, this clone is large. This rearrangement joins TRBV12-5 to TRBJ2-5; D unresolved. Per the germline V gene, CDR1 is LGHNT and CDR2 is FRNRAP. V was clipped by 2 bases and J by 4 bases, with 5 bases between them. CDR3 length: 12 amino acids. The CDR3 region is CASGLSGETQYF. DNA of the CDR3: TGTGCTAGTGGTTTGTCTGGAGAGACCCAGTACTTC.

This chain links TRBV7-9 with TRBJ2-1; D ambiguous. CDR1 is SEHNR and CDR2 is FQNEAQ in the germline V gene (reference sequence). The CDR3 runs 14 residues. Trimming took off 4 bases at V and 6 bases at J, with 13 bases between the two ends. CDR3 amino acids: CASSSAPVGNEQFF. Here the CDR3 DNA reads TGTGCCAGCAGCTCCGCGCCCGTAGGCAATGAGCAGTTCTTC.

The CDR3 loop is CASSLGVQGSANEKLFF. The CDR3 DNA sequence: TGCGCCAGCAGCTTGGGGGTTCAGGGTTCGGCTAATGAAAAACTGTTTTTT. The chain links TRBV5-1 to TRBJ1-4; possibly TRBD1 for D (5 bases). Germline CDR1 SGHRS, CDR2 YFSETQ. V was cut by 0 bases and J by 3 bases, with 15 bases left in between. The CDR3 contains 17 residues.

In its sample, this clone ranks as medium-sized. This chain links TRBV12-3 or TRBV12-4 with TRBJ2-1; 7 bases agree with TRBD1. V was clipped by 8 bases and J by 3 bases; unmatched bases: 4. This CDR3 has 13 residues. The CDR3 protein is CASAGGLYNEQFF. As DNA, the CDR3 is TGTGCCAGCGCAGGGGGTCTCTACAATGAGCAGTTCTTC.

In its sample, this clone is medium-sized (0.01 to 0.1%). The identical CDR3 is also encoded by other nucleotide sequences in the sample. The chain carries TRBV6-4 and TRBJ1-1; D might be TRBD1 (5 bases). Germline values: CDR1 MRHNA, CDR2 SNTAGT. This CDR3 region has 12 residues. With 6 bases removed from V and 5 bases from J, the gap between germline ends came to 10 bases. The CDR3: CASRGTETEAFF. In DNA, the CDR3 is TGTGCCAGCAGAGGGACGGAGACTGAAGCTTTCTTT.

This sequence joins TRBV7-6 and TRBJ2-1; TRBD2 matches 7 bases. Germline V lookup: CDR1 SGHVS, CDR2 FNYEAQ. Unmatched junction bases numbered 7, after V lost 1 base and J lost 7 bases. The CDR3 has 15 amino acids. CDR3 amino acids: CASSLVVGGLNEQFF. The DNA of the CDR3 is TGTGCCAGCAGCTTAGTCGTCGGGGGACTAAATGAGCAGTTCTTC. Full variable domain (rest looked up from reference TRBV7-6 and TRBJ2-1): GAGVSQSPRYKVTKRGQDVALRCDPISGHVSLYWYRQALGQGPEFLTYFNYEAQQDKSGLPNDRFSAERPEGSISTLTIQRTEQRDSAMYRCASSLVVGGLNEQFFGPGTRLTVL.

This clone was observed many times. This chain connects TRBV7-6 to TRBJ2-2; D is possibly TRBD2 (5 bases). The V and J ends lost 7 bases and 3 bases respectively, with 12 bases between them. The V gene's germline CDR1 is SGHVS and CDR2 FNYEAQ. This CDR3 is built from 14 residues. The CDR3 spells CASTTGMDTGELFF. The DNA for the CDR3 is TGTGCCAGCACCACGGGGATGGACACCGGGGAGCTGTTTTTT.

The chain couples TRBV11-2 to TRBJ2-7; 8 positions agree with TRBD1. Germline trimming cut 2 bases from V and 2 bases from J; bases unmatched to any gene: 8. The germline V gene has CDR1 SGHAT and CDR2 FQNNGV. The CDR3 length is 16 residues. The CDR3 loop is CASSLFLGQVTYEQYF. In DNA form, the CDR3 reads TGTGCCAGCAGCTTATTTTTGGGACAGGTTACCTACGAGCAGTACTTC.

This clone was detected a few times. The chain joins TRBV19 to TRBJ1-5; D gene uncertain. This CDR3 comprises 12 residues. Germline V CDR1 and CDR2: LNHDA, SQIVND (reference sequence). The V end was cut by 10 bases, the J end by 3 bases, with 10 bases between. The DNA for the CDR3 is TGTGCCACAAGACGGAACAATCAGCCCCAGCATTTT. Its translation: CATRRNNQPQHF.

This clone occurred many times. In DNA, the CDR3 is TGTGCCAGCTCACAGTGGGACAGGGGAACCTACAATGAGCAGTTCTTC. Translating it yields CASSQWDRGTYNEQFF. The chain is built from TRBV18 and TRBJ2-1, with TRBD1 identical over 10 bases. J was trimmed by 2 bases and V by 4 bases; bases with no gene match: 5. CDR1 is KGHSH, CDR2 LQKENI, per germline. This CDR3 is built from 16 residues. Looking up the rest from reference TRBV18 and TRBJ2-1 gives the full variable domain: NAGVMQNPRHLVRRRGQEARLRCSPMKGHSHVYWYRQLPEEGLKFMVYLQKENIIDESGMPKERFSAEFPKEGPSILRIQQVVRGDSAAYFCASSQWDRGTYNEQFFGPGTRLTVL.